This TCR beta chain was identified during a study of CD8 T cells in Susac syndrome. The CDR3 runs to 15 residues. J lost 1 base, V lost 3 bases, and 4 bases had no gene match. CDR1 and CDR2 (germline): DFQATT, SNEGSKA (reference sequence). Roughly 0.45 to 1 ug RNA was reverse transcribed with random hexamers. Multiplex PCR with immunoSEQ amplified the TCR beta CDR3 across 54 Vbeta and 13 Jbeta. TCRdb re-analysed the immunoSEQ multiplex PCR reads in MiXCR, keeping a single row per CDR3 protein. The sample shows about 250,000 distinct CDR3 sequences, roughly 95% of them seen only once. The sequenced sample consisted of CD4+ T cells from PBMCs. The source of this sequence is a human donor with multiple sclerosis. The V and J genes are TRBV20-1 and TRBJ2-2, with TRBD2 identical over 8 bases. The CDR3 bases are TGCAGTGCTAGGAAGGCGGGAGGGAACACCGGGGAGCTGTTTTTT. Amino acid sequence: CSARKAGGNTGELFF.